The source of this T cell receptor (beta chain) is a study of T cells expressing NK-cell markers. Study-level information: Serological testing identified most of the eight sequenced donors as HCMV-seropositive and one as seronegative.

TCRdb reanalyzed the 5' RACE reads and collapses them to one entry per CDR3 protein, without DNA. The sample has about 160,000 distinct CDR3 sequences. This CDR3 region has 14 residues. This clonotype was obtained from a woman between 18 and 75 years old in good health. Sequencing was carried out using blood T cells: a sorted CD56 or NKG2C T cell subset, CD4+ or CD8+ T cells, or bulk PBMC T cells (not recorded which). This chain links TRBV12-3 or TRBV12-4 with TRBJ2-1; TCRdb lists TRBD2, though no DNA is available to test this call. CDR3 protein: CASSFQAGSNEQFF.